These 14 T cell receptor beta chains were all obtained from the same sample, sequenced in a study of blood T cell repertoires in COVID-19. Clones were read by immunoSEQ multiplex PCR, and TCRdb kept only the in-frame ones, dropping some. Seen here are 140,000 or so clones, 85% to 90% observed once, and the top ten hold approximately 5.4%. The sample comprised peripheral blood. These receptors all stem from a human donor in a cohort sampled during active COVID-19.

The chain joins TRBV2 to TRBJ1-2, with D possibly being TRBD1 (5 bases). V gave up 3 bases and J gave up 2 bases, with 13 bases separating them. Germline assignment: CDR1 SNHLY and CDR2 FYNNEI. The CDR3 extends over 15 amino acids. The CDR3 nucleotides read TGTGCCAGCAGTGATTTCACACCAGGGAACTATGGCTACACCTTC. Encoded protein: CASSDFTPGNYGYTF.

The CDR3 sequence is CASSQEGRNSYNEQFF. In nucleotides, the CDR3 is TGCGCCAGCAGCCAAGAGGGCAGAAACTCCTACAATGAGCAGTTCTTC. V is TRBV4-1 and J is TRBJ2-1, with D uncertain. Germline V gene lookup returns CDR1 MGHRA and CDR2 YSYEKL. V lost 0 bases and J 0 bases, leaving 9 bases between the germline ends. This CDR3 region has 16 residues.

The rearrangement joins TRBV7-2 to TRBJ1-2, with a weak D call TRBD1 (5 bases). Looked up from germline, CDR1 is SGHTA and CDR2 is FQGNSA. Deletions cut 4 bases from V and 7 bases from J, with 19 bases between. The CDR3 totals 15 residues. DNA of the CDR3: TGTGCCAGCAGCTCCTCTGTTGACAGTCCTGGTGGCTACACCTTC. Its protein is CASSSSVDSPGGYTF.

The chain joins TRBV30 to TRBJ2-7, with a weak D call TRBD2 (5 bases). The CDR3 loop spans 16 amino acids. Germline V gene data show CDR1 as GTSNPN and CDR2 as SVGIG (reference sequence). The V end was cut by 7 bases, the J end by 3 bases, with 25 bases between. The CDR3 DNA sequence: TGTGCCTTGGGTTGGGCTCTTGAGGGCCCAATCTACGAGCAGTACTTC. Translation gives CALGWALEGPIYEQYF.

The chain is built from TRBV4-2 and TRBJ2-1, with 9 bases that match TRBD2. The CDR3 loop spans 18 amino acids. The V and J ends lost 2 bases and 5 bases, in that order; junction bases with no gene match: 13. Germline-derived CDR1 and CDR2 are LGHNA and YNFKEQ. In DNA, the CDR3 is TGTGCCAGCAGCCAACCGGCGGCAGCGGGGGGCATTAACAATGAGCAGTTCTTC. This encodes CASSQPAAAGGINNEQFF.

The J gene is TRBJ1-4, the V gene TRBV6-5; TRBD1 agrees at 7 bases. The V segment lost 2 bases and the J segment 8 bases; nucleotides outside the gene matches: 5. The CDR3 sequence is 14 residues long. CDR1 and CDR2 (germline): MNHEY, SVGAGI. The CDR3 protein is CASSYGGGLEKLFF. The CDR3 bases are TGTGCCAGCAGTTACGGAGGGGGCTTAGAAAAACTGTTTTTT.

CDR3 in DNA: TGTGCCAGCAGCTCCCCTTTCAGATGGAACACTGAAGCTTTCTTT. Protein sequence: CASSSPFRWNTEAFF. This chain uses TRBV5-8 with TRBJ1-1; D is uncertain. The CDR3 has 15 residues. Per germline, CDR1 SGHTS and CDR2 YDEGEE. Trimming removed 3 bases from V and 1 base from J, with 13 bases in between.

CDR3 sequence: CASSLQGASRANEQYF. CDR3 nucleotide sequence: TGTGCCAGCAGTCTCCAGGGGGCGAGTCGAGCGAACGAGCAGTACTTC. The rearrangement links TRBV6-4 to TRBJ2-7; 8 nucleotides match TRBD1. Per germline, CDR1 MRHNA and CDR2 SNTAGT. The CDR3 runs 16 residues. J was trimmed by 5 bases and V by 5 bases; bases with no gene match: 14.

The gene calls are TRBV6-1 and TRBJ2-3; 7 bases align to TRBD1. Germline trimming cut 3 bases from V and 5 bases from J; bases unmatched to any gene: 8. Germline CDR1 MNHNS, CDR2 SASEGT. The CDR3 is 15 residues long. The CDR3 is CASSDRGSPLDTQYF. The CDR3 DNA is TGTGCCAGCAGTGACAGGGGGTCTCCCCTAGATACGCAGTATTTT.

The CDR3 loop reads CASSLYESTYEQYF. The DNA of the CDR3 is TGTGCCAGCAGCTTATATGAGTCCACCTACGAGCAGTACTTC. The chain recombines TRBV11-1 with TRBJ2-7; D gene unclear. Between the trimmed V and J ends, which lost 2 bases and 2 bases, there was a span of 10 bases. The germline gives CDR1 SGHAT, CDR2 FQDESV (reference sequence). The CDR3 sequence is 14 residues long.

This rearrangement joins TRBV6-2 or TRBV6-3 to TRBJ1-2; the D gene is possibly TRBD1 (6 bases). Germline V gene sequence: CDR1 MNHEY, CDR2 SVGEGT. This CDR3 is built from 16 residues. With 2 bases removed from V and 3 bases from J, the gap between germline ends came to 16 bases. CDR3 sequence reads: CASSYPEGSGDYGYTF. In DNA form, the CDR3 reads TGTGCCAGCAGTTACCCCGAAGGGTCAGGGGACTATGGCTACACCTTC.

The chain uses TRBV10-1 and TRBJ2-3, with D maybe TRBD2 (5 bases). The germline CDR1 and CDR2 sequences are WNHNN and SYGVQD (reference sequence). The CDR3 has 16 residues. V was cut by 6 bases and J by 3 bases, with 19 bases left in between. Written as DNA, the CDR3 is TGCGCCAGCAGCCCCGGACTCCTCTTGGAGACAGATACGCAGTATTTT. Residues: CASSPGLLLETDTQYF.

The V and J genes are TRBV4-1 and TRBJ2-7, with 9 bases aligning to TRBD1. CDR1 and CDR2 (germline): MGHRA, YSYEKL. The CDR3 runs 15 residues. J lost 4 bases, V lost 3 bases, and 7 bases had no gene match. The CDR3 coding sequence is TGCGCCAGCAGCCAGCCCCGGGACAGGGCGTACGAGCAGTACTTC. It specifies CASSQPRDRAYEQYF.

V is TRBV12-3 or TRBV12-4 and J is TRBJ2-5; D gene unclear. The CDR3 sequence is 13 residues long. V was shortened by 0 bases and J by 3 bases, with 5 bases between the two germline ends. Written as DNA, the CDR3 is TGTGCCAGCAGTTTAGCGGAGAAAGAGACCCAGTACTTC. Its protein is CASSLAEKETQYF.